This T cell receptor beta chain was sequenced in a study of shared clonotypes between healthy human individuals. Assay used: immunoSEQ multiplex PCR; TCRdb lists only in-frame clones, some missing. The profile shows approximately 1.9 million clones, around 93% of them singletons. Naive CD8 cells lacked CD45RO and underwent positive selection for CCR7, leaving out terminally differentiated effector memory CD45RA+ cells. The CDR3 has 14 amino acids. CDR1 is MDHEN, CDR2 SYDVKM, per germline. With 5 bases clipped from V and 3 bases from J, the junction kept 7 bases outside the gene matches. The study's findings and limits: The genetic and exposure-history diversity represented was limited by few donors.

As for this clone: Its specificity is not known.

The sequence was obtained from a man aged 18-30 years in good health. Some clones in this sample may be carry-over from other donors' samples. The sequencing sample was made of naive CD8+ T cells from PBMCs. This chain uses TRBV28 with TRBJ2-7; 7 positions agree with TRBD1. The CDR3 DNA reads TGTGCCAGCAGTCCACGGACAGGTAACTACGAGCAGTACTTC. Its translation: CASSPRTGNYEQYF.